Presented here are 10 T cell receptor beta chains from one specimen sequenced in a study of human T cells and chemical hapten exposure. MiXCR, applied by TCRdb to the RACE reads, yields one record per CDR3 protein. The table has more than 60,000 distinct CDR3 sequences, around a tenth seen once; the top ten hold 6.8%. Time point in this sample: patch test 2, 6 weeks after DPC sensitization. The treatment: therapeutic diphenylcyclopropenone sensitization with weekly scalp DPC. Sequenced here: whole blood, sampled in connection with sensitization to the hapten diphenylcyclopropenone (DPC). These receptor sequences come from a woman between 50 and 59 years old with alopecia areata. Some clones in this sample may be carry-over from other donors' samples.

This clonotype was detected ten times or more. The V call is TRBV12-3 or TRBV12-4, the J call TRBJ2-1; weak D call: TRBD1 (6 bases). Trimming cost V 7 bases and J 4 bases, with 14 bases left between them. The CDR3 sequence is 14 residues long. The CDR3 here is CASIMDRTYNEQFF. As DNA, the CDR3 is TGTGCCAGCATCATGGACAGAACTTACAATGAGCAGTTCTTC.

This clonotype has a count of ten or more. This chain links TRBV19 with TRBJ2-1; no clear D. The CDR3 loop spans 13 amino acids. V lost 2 bases, J lost 5 bases, and 7 bases lay in between. Germline lookup yields CDR1 LNHDA and CDR2 SQIVND (reference sequence). In DNA, the CDR3 is TGTGCCAGTAGTATAAATGCAAACAATGAGCAGTTCTTC. Translated: CASSINANNEQFF. The whole variable domain, remainder taken from reference TRBV19 and TRBJ2-1, is DGGITQSPKYLFRKEGQNVTLSCEQNLNHDAMYWYRQDPGQGLRLIYYSQIVNDFQKGDIAEGYSVSREKKESFPLTVTSAQKNPTAFYLCASSINANNEQFFGPGTRLTVL.

This clonotype was seen at least ten times. This rearrangement joins TRBV12-3 or TRBV12-4 to TRBJ2-5; 8 bases line up with TRBD1. V was pared by 8 bases and J by 3 bases, with 5 bases of the junction left unmatched. CDR3 length: 13 amino acids. Here the CDR3 DNA reads TGTGCCAGCTCCGGGACAGGCAAAGAGACCCAGTACTTC. The encoded protein is CASSGTGKETQYF.

This clonotype was seen more than once but under ten times. V usage is TRBV14 and J usage is TRBJ1-1; D not resolved. V dropped 0 bases and J dropped 5 bases, with 7 bases sitting between them. The CDR3 extends over 13 amino acids. Germline CDR1 and CDR2: SGHDN and FVKESK. The CDR3 protein is CASSQEGKTEAFF. CDR3 DNA: TGTGCCAGCAGCCAAGAGGGAAAAACTGAAGCTTTCTTT.

This clonotype was seen many times. The V call is TRBV7-9, the J call TRBJ2-2; possible D gene TRBD2, 6 bases. Trimming cost V 4 bases and J 6 bases, with 12 bases left between them. The CDR3 runs 14 residues. The germline V gene encodes CDR1 SEHNR and CDR2 FQNEAQ (reference sequence). CDR3 bases: TGTGCCAGCAGCTCCCGGTCGGGGGCCGGGGAGCTGTTTTTT. Translating it yields CASSSRSGAGELFF.

This clonotype has ten or more counts. The chain uses TRBV5-6 and TRBJ1-5, with a weak D call TRBD1 (5 bases). This CDR3 spans 16 amino acids. V dropped 4 bases and J dropped 1 base, with 15 bases sitting between them. CDR1 and CDR2 (germline): SGHDT, YYEEEE. The CDR3 DNA sequence: TGTGCCAGCAGCGCTTATCGGGACGCGAGCAATCAGCCCCAGCATTTT. Protein product: CASSAYRDASNQPQHF.

In this sample, this clonotype turned up a few times. This chain uses TRBV29-1 with TRBJ2-7, with 9 bases fitting TRBD2. The CDR3 has 13 amino acids. The trim removed 6 bases at V and 1 base at J, leaving 4 bases unmatched. Germline assignment: CDR1 SQVTM and CDR2 ANQGSEA. This chain's CDR3 is CSVATSGSYEQYF. CDR3 DNA sequence: TGCAGCGTAGCGACTAGCGGTTCCTACGAGCAGTACTTC.

The rearrangement joins TRBV4-2 to TRBJ2-3, with 12 bases aligning to TRBD2. The V and J ends lost 0 bases and 4 bases, in that order; junction bases with no gene match: 8. Per the germline V gene, CDR1 is LGHNA and CDR2 is YNFKEQ. The CDR3 contains 18 residues. The CDR3 DNA follows: TGTGCCAGCAGCCAAGATCAGGTGACTAGCGGGAGCCCAGATACGCAGTATTTT. Protein: CASSQDQVTSGSPDTQYF.

This clonotype was recorded a few times. V is TRBV27 and J is TRBJ2-3, with TRBD2 identical over 11 bases. This CDR3 has 17 amino acids. V shed 5 bases and J 2 bases; nucleotides not matched to a gene: 9. From germline, CDR1 is MNHEY and CDR2 SMNVEV (reference sequence). CDR3 bases: TGTGCCAGCAGTAACCTCCTACTAGCGGGAGTCACAGATACGCAGTATTTT. Its translation is CASSNLLLAGVTDTQYF.

The V gene is TRBV12-2, the J gene TRBJ2-3. TRBV12-2 is flagged as a pseudogene. There are 15 residues in the CDR3. The CDR3: CASRLGADWGDTQYF. CDR3 in DNA: TGTGCAAGTCGCTTAGGAGCCGATTGGGGAGATACGCAGTATTTT.